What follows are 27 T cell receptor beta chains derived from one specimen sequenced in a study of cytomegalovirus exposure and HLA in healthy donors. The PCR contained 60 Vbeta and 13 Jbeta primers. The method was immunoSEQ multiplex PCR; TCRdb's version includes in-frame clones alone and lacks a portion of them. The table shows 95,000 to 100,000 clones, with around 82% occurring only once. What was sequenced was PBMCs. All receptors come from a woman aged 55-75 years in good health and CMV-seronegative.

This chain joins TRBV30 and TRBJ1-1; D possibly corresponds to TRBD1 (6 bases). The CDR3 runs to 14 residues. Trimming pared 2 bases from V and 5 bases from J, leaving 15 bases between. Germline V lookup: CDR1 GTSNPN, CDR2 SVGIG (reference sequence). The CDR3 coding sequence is TGTGCCTGGAGTATCGGGACACCGAATACTGAAGCTTTCTTT. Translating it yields CAWSIGTPNTEAFF.

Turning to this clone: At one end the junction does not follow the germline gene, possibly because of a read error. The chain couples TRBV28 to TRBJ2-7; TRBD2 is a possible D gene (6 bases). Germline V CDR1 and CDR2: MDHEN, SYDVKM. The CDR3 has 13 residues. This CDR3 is CASSSLPPRDWQF. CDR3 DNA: TGTGCCAGCAGTTCCCTGCCGCCCCGGGACTGGCAGTTC.

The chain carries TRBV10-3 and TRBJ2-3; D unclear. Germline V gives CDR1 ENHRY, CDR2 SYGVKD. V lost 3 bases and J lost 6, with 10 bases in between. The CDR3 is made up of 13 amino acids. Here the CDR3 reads CAISDHSVDTQYF. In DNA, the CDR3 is TGTGCCATCAGTGATCACTCGGTCGATACGCAGTATTTT.

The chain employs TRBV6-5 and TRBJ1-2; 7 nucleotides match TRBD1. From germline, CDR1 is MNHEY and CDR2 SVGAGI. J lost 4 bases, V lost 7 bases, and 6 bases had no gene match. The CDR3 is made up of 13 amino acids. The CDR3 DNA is TGTGCCAGCAAAAAAACAGGGGCCTATGGCTACACCTTC. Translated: CASKKTGAYGYTF.

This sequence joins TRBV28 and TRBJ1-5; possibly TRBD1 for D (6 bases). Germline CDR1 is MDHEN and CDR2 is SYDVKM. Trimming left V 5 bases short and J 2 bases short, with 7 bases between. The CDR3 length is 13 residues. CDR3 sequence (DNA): TGTGCCAGCAGTAACAGGGGCAATCAGCCCCAGCATTTT. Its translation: CASSNRGNQPQHF.

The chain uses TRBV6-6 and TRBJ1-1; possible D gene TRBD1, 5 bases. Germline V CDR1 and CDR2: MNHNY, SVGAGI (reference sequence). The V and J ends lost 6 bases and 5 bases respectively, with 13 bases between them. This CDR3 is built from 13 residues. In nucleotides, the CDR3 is TGTGCCAGCAGCAATACACGGGGGACTGAAGCTTTCTTT. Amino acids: CASSNTRGTEAFF.

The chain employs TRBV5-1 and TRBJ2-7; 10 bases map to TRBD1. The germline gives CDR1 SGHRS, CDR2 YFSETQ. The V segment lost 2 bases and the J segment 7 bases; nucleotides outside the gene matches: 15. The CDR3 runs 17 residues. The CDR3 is CASSLIPRDRGLGEQYF. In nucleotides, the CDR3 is TGCGCCAGCAGCTTAATCCCTCGGGACAGGGGTCTTGGTGAGCAGTACTTC.

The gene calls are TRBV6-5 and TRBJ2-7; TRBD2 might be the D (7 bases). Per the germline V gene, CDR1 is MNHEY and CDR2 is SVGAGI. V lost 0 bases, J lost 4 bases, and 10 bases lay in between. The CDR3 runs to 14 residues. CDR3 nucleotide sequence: TGTGCCAGCAGTTACTCAGGGAGGGGGTACGAGCAGTACTTC. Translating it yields CASSYSGRGYEQYF.

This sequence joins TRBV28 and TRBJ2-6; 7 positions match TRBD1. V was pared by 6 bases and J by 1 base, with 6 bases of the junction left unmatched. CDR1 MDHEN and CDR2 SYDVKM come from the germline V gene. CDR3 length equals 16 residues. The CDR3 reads CASSRGQLSGANVLTF. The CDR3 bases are TGTGCCAGCAGCCGGGGACAGCTATCTGGGGCCAACGTCCTGACTTTC.

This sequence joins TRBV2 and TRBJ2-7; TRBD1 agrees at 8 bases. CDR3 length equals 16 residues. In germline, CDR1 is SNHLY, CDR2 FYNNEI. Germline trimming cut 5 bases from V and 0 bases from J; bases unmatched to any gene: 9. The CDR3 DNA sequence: TGTGCCAGCAGTCATAACAGGGGGTCCTCCTCCTACGAGCAGTACTTC. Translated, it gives CASSHNRGSSSYEQYF.

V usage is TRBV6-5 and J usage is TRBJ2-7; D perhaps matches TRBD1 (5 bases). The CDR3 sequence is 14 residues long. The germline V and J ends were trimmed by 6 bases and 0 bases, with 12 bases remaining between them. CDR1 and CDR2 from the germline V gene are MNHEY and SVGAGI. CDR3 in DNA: TGTGCCAGCAGCCTACGGCAGGGCTCCTACGAGCAGTACTTC. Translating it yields CASSLRQGSYEQYF.

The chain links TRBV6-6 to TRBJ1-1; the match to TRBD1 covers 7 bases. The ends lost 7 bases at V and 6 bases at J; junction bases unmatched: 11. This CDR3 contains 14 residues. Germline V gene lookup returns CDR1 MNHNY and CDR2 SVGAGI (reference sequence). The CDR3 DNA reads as TGTGCCAGCACCTCACAGGGGTCTTCCGCTGAAGCTTTCTTT. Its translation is CASTSQGSSAEAFF.

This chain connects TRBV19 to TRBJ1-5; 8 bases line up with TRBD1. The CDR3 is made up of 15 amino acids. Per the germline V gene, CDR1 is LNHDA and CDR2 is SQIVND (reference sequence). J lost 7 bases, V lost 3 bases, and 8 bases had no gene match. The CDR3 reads CASSITPRGQQPQHF. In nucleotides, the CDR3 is TGTGCCAGTAGTATTACCCCCAGGGGGCAGCAGCCCCAGCATTTT.

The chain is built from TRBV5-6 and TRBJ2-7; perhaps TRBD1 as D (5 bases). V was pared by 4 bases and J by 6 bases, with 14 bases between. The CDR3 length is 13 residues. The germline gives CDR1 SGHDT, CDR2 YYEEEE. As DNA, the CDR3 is TGTGCCAGCAGCCCCGGACAAGGTTTCGAGCAGTACTTC. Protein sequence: CASSPGQGFEQYF.

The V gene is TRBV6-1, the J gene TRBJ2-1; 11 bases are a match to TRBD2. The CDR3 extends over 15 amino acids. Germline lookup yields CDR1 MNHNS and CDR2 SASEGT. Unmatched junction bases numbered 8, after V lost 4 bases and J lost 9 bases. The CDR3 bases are TGTGCCAGCAGTGGCCGGACTAGCGGGTGGGCTGAGCAGTTCTTC. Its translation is CASSGRTSGWAEQFF.

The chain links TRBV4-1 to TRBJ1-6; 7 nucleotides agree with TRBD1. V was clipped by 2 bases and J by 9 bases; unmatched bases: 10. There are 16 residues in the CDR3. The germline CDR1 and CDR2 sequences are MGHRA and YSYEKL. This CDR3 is CASSQRTGASGSPLHF. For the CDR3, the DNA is TGCGCCAGCAGCCAAAGGACAGGAGCCTCGGGTTCACCCCTCCACTTT.

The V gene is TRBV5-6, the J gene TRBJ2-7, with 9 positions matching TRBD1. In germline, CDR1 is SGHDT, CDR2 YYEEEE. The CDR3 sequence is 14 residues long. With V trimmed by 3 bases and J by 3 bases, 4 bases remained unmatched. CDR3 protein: CASSWGQGLYEQYF. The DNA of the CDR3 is TGTGCCAGCAGCTGGGGACAGGGCCTCTACGAGCAGTACTTC.

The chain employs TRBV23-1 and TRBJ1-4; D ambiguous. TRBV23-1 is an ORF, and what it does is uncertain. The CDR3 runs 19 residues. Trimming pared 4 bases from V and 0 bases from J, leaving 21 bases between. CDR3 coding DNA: TGCGCCAGCAGTCCAGGTAGGCGCTTTCAACTTGCAACTAATGAAAAACTGTTTTTT. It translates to CASSPGRRFQLATNEKLFF.

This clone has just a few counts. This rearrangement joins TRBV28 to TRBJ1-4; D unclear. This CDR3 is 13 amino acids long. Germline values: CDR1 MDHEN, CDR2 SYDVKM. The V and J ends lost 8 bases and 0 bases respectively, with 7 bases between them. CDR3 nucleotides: TGTGCCAGCCGCGCTGCAACTAATGAAAAACTGTTTTTT. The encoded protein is CASRAATNEKLFF.

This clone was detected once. The DNA for the CDR3 is TGTGCCACCAGCGGGGGGATTAGCAATCAGCCCCAGCATTTT. Encoded protein: CATSGGISNQPQHF. The rearrangement joins TRBV28 to TRBJ1-5, with D maybe TRBD1 (5 bases). Germline CDR1 and CDR2: MDHEN and SYDVKM. This CDR3 has 14 residues. Trimming stripped 10 bases from V and 0 bases from J, with 13 bases between.

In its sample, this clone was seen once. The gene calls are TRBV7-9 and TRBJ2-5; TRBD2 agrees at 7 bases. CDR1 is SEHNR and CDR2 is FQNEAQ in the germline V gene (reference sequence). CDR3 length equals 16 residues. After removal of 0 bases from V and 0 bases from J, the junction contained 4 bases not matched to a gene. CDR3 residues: CASSLASLADQETQYF. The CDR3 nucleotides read TGTGCCAGCAGCTTAGCCTCCCTAGCGGACCAAGAGACCCAGTACTTC.

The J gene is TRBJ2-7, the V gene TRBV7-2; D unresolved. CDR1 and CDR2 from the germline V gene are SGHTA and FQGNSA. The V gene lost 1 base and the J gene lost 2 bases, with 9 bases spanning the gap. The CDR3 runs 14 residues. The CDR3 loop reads CASSLEYGPYEQYF. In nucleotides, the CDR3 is TGTGCCAGCAGCTTAGAATATGGCCCCTACGAGCAGTACTTC.

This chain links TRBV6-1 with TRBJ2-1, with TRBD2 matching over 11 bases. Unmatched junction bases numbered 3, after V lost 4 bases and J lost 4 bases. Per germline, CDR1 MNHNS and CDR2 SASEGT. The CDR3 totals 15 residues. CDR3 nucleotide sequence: TGTGCCAGCAGTGGACTAGCGGGAAGATACAATGAGCAGTTCTTC. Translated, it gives CASSGLAGRYNEQFF.

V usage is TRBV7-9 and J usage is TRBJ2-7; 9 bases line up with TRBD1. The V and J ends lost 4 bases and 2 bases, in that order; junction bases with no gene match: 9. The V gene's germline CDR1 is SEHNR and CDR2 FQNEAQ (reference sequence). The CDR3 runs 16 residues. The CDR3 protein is CASSSTRTGATYEQYF. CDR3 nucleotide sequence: TGTGCCAGCAGCTCCACTAGGACAGGGGCCACCTACGAGCAGTACTTC.

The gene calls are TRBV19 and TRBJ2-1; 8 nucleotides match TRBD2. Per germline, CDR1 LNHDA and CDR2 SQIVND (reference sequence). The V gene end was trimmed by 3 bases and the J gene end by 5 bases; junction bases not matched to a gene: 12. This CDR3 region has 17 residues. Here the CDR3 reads CASSIGPGASGHNEQFF. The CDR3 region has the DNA TGTGCCAGTAGTATCGGCCCCGGGGCTAGCGGGCACAATGAGCAGTTCTTC.

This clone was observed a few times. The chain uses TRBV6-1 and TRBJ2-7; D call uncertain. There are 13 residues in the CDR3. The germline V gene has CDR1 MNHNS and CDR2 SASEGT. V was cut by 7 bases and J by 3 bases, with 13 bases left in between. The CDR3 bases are TGTGCCAGCACCCCGCGAACCGACTACGAGCAGTACTTC. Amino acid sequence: CASTPRTDYEQYF.

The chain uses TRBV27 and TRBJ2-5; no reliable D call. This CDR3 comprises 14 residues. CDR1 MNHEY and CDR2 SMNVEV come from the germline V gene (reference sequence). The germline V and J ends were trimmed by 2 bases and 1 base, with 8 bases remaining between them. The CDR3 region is CASSLAGFQETQYF. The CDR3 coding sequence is TGTGCCAGCAGTTTAGCCGGGTTCCAAGAGACCCAGTACTTC.